This T cell receptor beta chain was recorded in a study of lymphopenia after photon versus proton radiotherapy. Germline-derived CDR1 and CDR2 are WSHSY and SAAADI. The CDR3 covers 14 residues. V gave up 7 bases and J gave up 5 bases, with 18 bases separating them. Profiling relied on immunoSEQ multiplex PCR, and the TCRdb table lists in-frame clones only, not all of them. The sample records roughly 40,000 clones, approximately 86% being singletons. This clone showed up just once. Its antigen is not known. Study-level results: Under photons, naive T cells and diversity fell while effector/memory populations rose. Only patients who died were analyzed for survival; proton advantage is unproven. Oligoclonal CD8+ Temra expansion after nadir drove photon patients' diversity drop.

The sequence was collected from a woman between 65 and 79 years old with pancreatic cancer. Some clones in this sample may be carry-over from other donors' samples. Sequencing used peripheral blood, obtained from a patient treated with proton-based radiotherapy. The chain carries TRBV10-2 and TRBJ2-7; D possibly corresponds to TRBD1 (5 bases). CDR3 sequence: CASTPGRVVDEQYF. CDR3 nucleotides: TGCGCCAGCACCCCCGGCAGGGTGGTCGACGAGCAGTACTTC.